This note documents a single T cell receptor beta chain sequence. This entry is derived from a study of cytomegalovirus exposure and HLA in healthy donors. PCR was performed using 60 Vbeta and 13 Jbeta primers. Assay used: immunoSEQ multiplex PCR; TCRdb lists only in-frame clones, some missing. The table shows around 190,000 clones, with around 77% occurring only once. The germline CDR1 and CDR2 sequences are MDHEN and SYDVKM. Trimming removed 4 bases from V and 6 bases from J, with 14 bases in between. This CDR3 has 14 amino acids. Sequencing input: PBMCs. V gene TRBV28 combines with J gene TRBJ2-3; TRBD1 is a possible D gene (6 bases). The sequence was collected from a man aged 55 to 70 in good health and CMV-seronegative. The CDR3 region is CASSWGQLGDTQYF. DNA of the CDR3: TGTGCCAGCAGTTGGGGGCAGCTCGGGGATACGCAGTATTTT.